The 20 T cell receptor beta chains in this list originate from one sample, sequenced in a study of T cell repertoires in cytomegalovirus infection. Each CDR3 protein is one row after TCRdb ran MiXCR on the reads. The sample consists of 250,000 to 300,000 distinct CDR3 sequences, 25% of them appearing once. Sequenced sample: PBMCs. All receptors derive from a human donor in good health (CMV status not recorded). Some clones in this sample may be carry-over from other donors' samples.

V usage is TRBV5-1 and J usage is TRBJ2-3, with D possibly TRBD1 on 6 matching bases. V lost 4 bases and J lost 0, with 12 bases in between. The germline V gene encodes CDR1 SGHRS and CDR2 YFSETQ. This CDR3 spans 15 amino acids. This chain's CDR3 is CASSDGTPSTDTQYF. The CDR3 DNA follows: TGCGCCAGCAGCGACGGGACACCTAGCACAGATACGCAGTATTTT. Full variable domain (remainder filled in from reference TRBV5-1 and TRBJ2-3): KAGVTQTPRYLIKTRGQQVTLSCSPISGHRSVSWYQQTPGQGLQFLFEYFSETQRNKGNFPGRFSGRQFSNSRSEMNVSTLELGDSALYLCASSDGTPSTDTQYFGPGTRLTVL.

A few counts support this clonotype. The chain carries TRBV7-2 and TRBJ1-2; no clear D. CDR1 SGHTA and CDR2 FQGNSA come from the germline V gene. V lost 4 bases and J 4 bases, leaving 13 bases between the germline ends. The CDR3 has 14 amino acids. CDR3 protein: CASSSRLPLYGYTF. Here the CDR3 DNA reads TGTGCCAGCAGCTCAAGGCTCCCCCTCTATGGCTACACCTTC.

This clonotype was seen a few times. The chain carries TRBV20-1 and TRBJ2-7; weak D call: TRBD2 (6 bases). Trimming took 7 bases from V and 2 from J, leaving 12 bases between them. The CDR3 has 12 residues. Germline CDR1 reads DFQATT; CDR2 reads SNEGSKA (reference sequence). The CDR3 here is CSGSSETYEQYF. In nucleotides, the CDR3 is TGCAGTGGGTCTAGCGAGACCTACGAGCAGTACTTC.

This clonotype appeared a few times. This rearrangement joins TRBV7-3 to TRBJ2-3; TRBD2 matches at 10 bases. V lost 2 bases and J lost 7; bases outside the gene matches: 15. This CDR3 contains 18 residues. CDR1 and CDR2 (germline): SGHTA, FQGTGA. This chain's CDR3 is CASSLAPLSGGAINTQYF. CDR3 sequence (DNA): TGTGCCAGCAGCTTAGCCCCCCTCAGCGGGGGGGCGATTAATACGCAGTATTTT.

The chain joins TRBV28 to TRBJ1-5; TRBD1 is a possible D gene (6 bases). The CDR3 covers 13 residues. V lost 8 bases, J lost 7 bases, and 15 bases lay in between. CDR1 and CDR2 from the germline V gene are MDHEN and SYDVKM. CDR3 nucleotide sequence: TGTGCCAGCGGGAGGGGGGCAGAACAGCCCCAGCATTTT. It yields the protein CASGRGAEQPQHF.

The chain carries TRBV20-1 and TRBJ2-1, with TRBD2 matching over 8 bases. The germline CDR1 and CDR2 sequences are DFQATT and SNEGSKA (reference sequence). V trimming: 1 base; J trimming: 0 bases; junction bases outside the gene matches: 2. This CDR3 is 15 amino acids long. The CDR3 spells CSARVRGDSYNEQFF. The CDR3 region has the DNA TGCAGTGCTAGAGTGCGGGGGGACTCCTACAATGAGCAGTTCTTC.

This clonotype was observed a handful of times. This chain joins TRBV5-1 and TRBJ2-1; D uncertain. V lost 3 bases to trimming and J lost 8 bases, with 18 bases between them. Germline values: CDR1 SGHRS, CDR2 YFSETQ. The CDR3 totals 15 residues. The CDR3 is CASSWLSQPHDEQFF. The CDR3 region has the DNA TGCGCCAGCAGCTGGCTGTCACAGCCCCACGATGAGCAGTTCTTC.

This chain joins TRBV28 and TRBJ2-1; 9 bases match TRBD1. Germline loops: CDR1 MDHEN, CDR2 SYDVKM. Trimming took 5 bases from V and 7 from J; bases not matched to a gene: 9. This CDR3 region has 15 residues. The CDR3 coding sequence is TGTGCCAGCAGTCCAACCGGGACAGGGTATAATGAGCAGTTCTTC. Translation gives CASSPTGTGYNEQFF. The whole variable domain, filled in from reference TRBV28 and TRBJ2-1, reads DVKVTQSSRYLVKRTGEKVFLECVQDMDHENMFWYRQDPGLGLRLIYFSYDVKMKEKGDIPEGYSVSREKKERFSLILESASTNQTSMYLCASSPTGTGYNEQFFGPGTRLTVL.

The chain recombines TRBV7-6 with TRBJ2-7; 14 positions match TRBD2. Germline CDR1 is SGHVS and CDR2 is FNYEAQ. This CDR3 is 17 amino acids long. The J segment lost 2 bases and the V segment lost 0 bases, leaving 3 bases of the junction unmatched. The CDR3 here is CASSLAGTSGGTYEQYF. The DNA for the CDR3 is TGTGCCAGCAGCTTAGCGGGGACTAGCGGGGGAACCTACGAGCAGTACTTC.

The chain combines TRBV12-3 or TRBV12-4 with TRBJ1-4, with a possible D match to TRBD1 (5 bases). Trimming shortened V by 5 bases and J by 3 bases, and 10 bases separated the two germline ends. The CDR3 is made up of 14 amino acids. The CDR3 here is CASSLGTPNEKLFF. The CDR3 nucleotides read TGTGCCAGCAGTCTTGGGACCCCTAATGAAAAACTGTTTTTT.

This clonotype has ten or more counts. This sequence joins TRBV7-8 and TRBJ1-1; 8 bases line up with TRBD1. The J segment lost 1 base and the V segment lost 4 bases, leaving 17 bases of the junction unmatched. Germline-derived CDR1 and CDR2 are SGHVS and FQNEAQ. This CDR3 is built from 19 residues. The CDR3 DNA follows: TGTGCCAGCAGCTCACGAACCTTACGACAGGGGAGCGCGAACACTGAAGCTTTCTTT. It yields the protein CASSSRTLRQGSANTEAFF.

This chain links TRBV5-1 with TRBJ1-1; D is ambiguous. The germline CDR1 and CDR2 sequences are SGHRS and YFSETQ. Trimming took off 0 bases at V and 1 base at J, with 7 bases between the two ends. The CDR3 covers 14 residues. The CDR3 reads CASSLGPTNTEAFF. In DNA, the CDR3 is TGCGCCAGCAGCTTGGGGCCGACGAACACTGAAGCTTTCTTT.

For this clonotype: At one of its ends the junction is not consistent with the germline gene, which may arise from a read error. The chain uses TRBV9 and TRBJ2-6; D is perhaps TRBD1 or TRBD2 (5 bases each). Germline V gene lookup returns CDR1 SGDLS and CDR2 YYNGEE. The CDR3 has 17 residues. The CDR3 sequence: CTSSSRDGSSGANVLTF. The CDR3 coding sequence is TGTACCAGCAGCTCCCGGGACGGAAGCTCTGGGGCCAACGTCCTGACTTTC.

The sample holds many counts of this clonotype. The chain uses TRBV28 and TRBJ2-7, with a tentative D call TRBD2 (6 bases). Trimming stripped 5 bases from V and 3 bases from J, with 14 bases between. Germline V gene sequence: CDR1 MDHEN, CDR2 SYDVKM. The CDR3 loop spans 14 amino acids. CDR3 amino acids: CASSDSGSYYEQYF. The CDR3 DNA follows: TGTGCCAGCAGTGATAGCGGAAGCTACTACGAGCAGTACTTC.

The chain employs TRBV30 and TRBJ2-7; D is unclear. The germline gives CDR1 GTSNPN, CDR2 SVGIG (reference sequence). V lost 2 bases to trimming and J lost 5 bases, with 10 bases between them. The length of the CDR3 is 12 residues. The CDR3 reads CAWSRNNDEQYF. The CDR3, as DNA: TGTGCCTGGAGTAGGAATAATGACGAGCAGTACTTC.

This clonotype appeared a few times. The rearrangement joins TRBV19 to TRBJ1-1, with D hard to call. This CDR3 is 13 amino acids long. Germline values: CDR1 LNHDA, CDR2 SQIVND (reference sequence). Trimming cost V 2 bases and J 5 bases, with 9 bases left between them. The CDR3 nucleotides are TGTGCCAGTAGTATAAGCCGGAGGACTGAAGCTTTCTTT. This gives the protein CASSISRRTEAFF.

The chain couples TRBV23-1 to TRBJ1-5, with D possibly being TRBD1 (5 bases). TRBV23-1 belongs to the ORF category, with a function that is uncertain. There are 15 residues in the CDR3. Trimming took off 1 base at V and 4 bases at J, with 11 bases between the two ends. This CDR3 is CASSQWDGGNQPQHF. The DNA of the CDR3 is TGCGCCAGCAGTCAATGGGACGGAGGAAATCAGCCCCAGCATTTT.

The J gene is TRBJ2-1, the V gene TRBV7-2; D is uncertain. CDR3 length equals 13 residues. V gave up 5 bases and J gave up 7 bases, with 12 bases separating them. Germline values: CDR1 SGHTA, CDR2 FQGNSA. The CDR3 here is CASSPQLENEQFF. CDR3 nucleotides: TGTGCCAGCAGCCCTCAGTTGGAGAATGAGCAGTTCTTC.

This clonotype is termed medium-sized. CDR3 amino acids: CASSLSLGEPNKETQYF. The CDR3 region has the DNA TGTGCCAGCAGCTTATCTCTGGGGGAGCCTAATAAAGAGACCCAGTACTTC. This chain uses TRBV7-2 with TRBJ2-5, with D perhaps matching TRBD1 or TRBD2 (5 bases each). Germline loops: CDR1 SGHTA, CDR2 FQGNSA. CDR3 length: 17 amino acids. Trimming left V 2 bases short and J 3 bases short, with 19 bases between.

The chain carries TRBV6-5 and TRBJ2-7; D possibly matches TRBD1 or TRBD2 (5 bases each). This CDR3 region has 14 residues. Trimming cost V 6 bases and J 5 bases, with 17 bases left between them. CDR1 is MNHEY, CDR2 SVGAGI, per germline. This CDR3 is CASRGTAAEDEQYF. The DNA for the CDR3 is TGTGCCAGCAGGGGGACCGCGGCTGAGGACGAGCAGTACTTC.